The subject of this entry is one T cell receptor (beta chain). This is likely a read error, given that the CDR3 carries no conserved phenylalanine or tryptophan at its end. MiXCR was run by TCRdb on the 5' RACE reads, yielding one entry per CDR3 protein. This sample has 13,000 or so distinct CDR3 sequences, with roughly half found just once. Tregs were sorted as CD4+CD25+CD127-/low cells. V shed 5 bases and J shed 3 bases, with 17 bases lying between them. The CDR3 has 16 amino acids. From germline, CDR1 is SGHTA and CDR2 FQGNSA. The sequence was collected from a female donor with breast cancer. The chain links TRBV7-2 to TRBJ2-1, with a possible D match to TRBD2 (6 bases). The sequenced sample was tumor-infiltrating Tregs sorted from the breast tumor. CDR3 in amino acids: CASSGKRRGYYNEQFS. CDR3 coding DNA: TGTGCCAGCAGCGGGAAGCGGAGGGGTTACTACAATGAGCAGTTCTCC.